This T cell receptor beta chain was found in a study of regulatory T cells in long-lasting Graves disease. According to the study, TCR beta libraries were built with iRepertoire HTBI primers and CDR3-region Arm-PCR. TCRdb itself ran the multiplex PCR reads through MiXCR, one entry per CDR3 protein. The sample contains roughly 450,000 distinct CDR3 sequences, about 25% of which appear only once. This clonotype was counted many times. Time point reported: persistent/refractory GD, antithyroid drugs over 5 years with positive TRAb. With RNA extracted from PBMCs as input, the TCR library was made. This clonotype originated in a female donor with Graves disease. Sequenced here: peripheral blood mononuclear cells (PBMCs), sampled when the disease was refractory, from a patient treated with antithyroid drugs.

CDR3 coding DNA: TGTGCCAGCAGTCCAGGAGACAGCTTATATGGCTACACCTTC. This translates into CASSPGDSLYGYTF. The chain combines TRBV2 with TRBJ1-2; D is possibly TRBD1 (5 bases). Germline-derived CDR1 and CDR2 are SNHLY and FYNNEI. This CDR3 spans 14 amino acids. Deletions cut 5 bases from V and 5 bases from J, with 15 bases between.